The 3 T cell receptor beta chains below all came from one sample that was sequenced in a study of Ad26.COV2.S vaccination and SARS-CoV-2 variants. The treatment here: some 20 received Ad26.COV2.S at low or high dose, single or two shots; about 5 received placebo; per-sample allocation not given. Day 63 after the first vaccine or placebo injection was the time point for sampling. The repertoire was sequenced with immunoSEQ multiplex PCR; TCRdb's copy has only in-frame clones and lacks some. The top ten clones hold about 1.7% of a sample with about 390,000 clones, around 92% of them seen once. Sequences were derived from peripheral blood, sampled in a trial of Ad26.COV2.S vaccine versus placebo. The receptors shown here come from a person aged 18-60 years who received the Ad26.COV2.S COVID-19 vaccine or a placebo.

V and J are TRBV7-9 and TRBJ2-5, with 8 bases identical to TRBD2. CDR3 length: 15 amino acids. Trimming removed 7 bases from V and 5 bases from J; junction bases left unmatched: 12. Germline assignment: CDR1 SEHNR and CDR2 FQNEAQ (reference sequence). CDR3 sequence: CASIPRTSLRETQYF. CDR3 DNA: TGTGCCAGCATCCCACGGACTAGCCTTCGTGAGACCCAGTACTTC.

The genes are TRBV2 and TRBJ1-5; tentative D call: TRBD1 (6 bases). CDR1 and CDR2 (germline): SNHLY, FYNNEI. Trimming took off 6 bases at V and 4 bases at J, with 19 bases between the two ends. The CDR3 runs 16 residues. The CDR3: CASRGQWGELNQPQHF. The CDR3 DNA is TGTGCCAGCAGAGGACAGTGGGGGGAATTAAATCAGCCCCAGCATTTT.

The chain carries TRBV7-8 and TRBJ1-6; weak D call: TRBD1 (5 bases). Per germline, CDR1 SGHVS and CDR2 FQNEAQ. V was trimmed by 4 bases and J by 8 bases, leaving 15 bases between them. The CDR3 loop spans 15 amino acids. CDR3: CASSSRRDGDSPLHF. The CDR3 coding sequence is TGTGCCAGCAGCTCCCGCCGGGACGGGGATTCACCCCTCCACTTT.